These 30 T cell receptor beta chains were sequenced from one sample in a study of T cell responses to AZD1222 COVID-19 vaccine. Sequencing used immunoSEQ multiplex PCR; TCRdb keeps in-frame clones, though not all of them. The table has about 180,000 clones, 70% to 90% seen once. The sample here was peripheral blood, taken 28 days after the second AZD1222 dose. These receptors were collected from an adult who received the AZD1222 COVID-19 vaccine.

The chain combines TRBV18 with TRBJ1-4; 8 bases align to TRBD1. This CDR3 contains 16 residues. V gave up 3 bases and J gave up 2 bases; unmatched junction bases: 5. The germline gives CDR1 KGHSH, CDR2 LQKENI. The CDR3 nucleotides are TGTGCCAGCTCACCGCGACAGGGGAAGACTAATGAAAAACTGTTTTTT. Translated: CASSPRQGKTNEKLFF.

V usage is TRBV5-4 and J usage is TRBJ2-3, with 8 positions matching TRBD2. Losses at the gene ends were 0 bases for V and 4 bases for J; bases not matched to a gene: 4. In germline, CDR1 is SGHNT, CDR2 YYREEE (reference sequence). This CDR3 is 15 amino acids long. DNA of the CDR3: TGTGCCAGCAGCTTGGGGCTAGCGGGCTCAGATACGCAGTATTTT. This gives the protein CASSLGLAGSDTQYF. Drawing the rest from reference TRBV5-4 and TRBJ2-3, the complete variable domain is ETGVTQSPTHLIKTRGQQVTLRCSSQSGHNTVSWYQQALGQGPQFIFQYYREEENGRGNFPPRFSGLQFPNYSSELNVNALELDDSALYLCASSLGLAGSDTQYFGPGTRLTVL.

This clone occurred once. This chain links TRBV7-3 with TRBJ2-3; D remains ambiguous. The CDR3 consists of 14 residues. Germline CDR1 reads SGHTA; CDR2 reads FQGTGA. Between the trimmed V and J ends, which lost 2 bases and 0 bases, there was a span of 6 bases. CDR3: CASSLLPSTDTQYF. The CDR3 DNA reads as TGTGCCAGCAGCTTACTACCTAGCACAGATACGCAGTATTTT.

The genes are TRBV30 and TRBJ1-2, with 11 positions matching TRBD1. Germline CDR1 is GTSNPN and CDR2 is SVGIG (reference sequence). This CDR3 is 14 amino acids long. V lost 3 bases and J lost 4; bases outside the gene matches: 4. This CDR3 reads CAWRIGTGGYGYTF. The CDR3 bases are TGTGCCTGGAGGATCGGGACAGGGGGCTATGGCTACACCTTC.

CDR3 DNA: TGCAGCGTTATGGGGGCCCAAGAGACCCAGTACTTC. It codes for CSVMGAQETQYF. The J gene is TRBJ2-5, the V gene TRBV29-1; D might be TRBD1 (6 bases). Deletions cut 5 bases from V and 1 base from J, with 8 bases between. This CDR3 region has 12 residues. Per germline, CDR1 SQVTM and CDR2 ANQGSEA.

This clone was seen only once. CDR3 nucleotide sequence: TGTGCCAGCAGCCGCAGGGAATTGGGATCACCCCTCCACTTT. Translating gives CASSRRELGSPLHF. The chain joins TRBV3-1 (or the pseudogene TRBV3-2) to TRBJ1-6; a weak D match, TRBD1 (5 bases). Trimming shortened V by 4 bases and J by 10 bases, and 14 bases separated the two germline ends. Germline V gene lookup returns CDR1 LGHDT and CDR2 YNNKEL (reference sequence). CDR3 length: 14 residues.

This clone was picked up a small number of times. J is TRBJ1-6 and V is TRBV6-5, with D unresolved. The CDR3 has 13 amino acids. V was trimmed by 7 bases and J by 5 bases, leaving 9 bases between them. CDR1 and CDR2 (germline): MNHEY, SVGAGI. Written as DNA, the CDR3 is TGTGCCAGCATCCAACAGAATAATTCACCCCTCCACTTT. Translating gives CASIQQNNSPLHF.

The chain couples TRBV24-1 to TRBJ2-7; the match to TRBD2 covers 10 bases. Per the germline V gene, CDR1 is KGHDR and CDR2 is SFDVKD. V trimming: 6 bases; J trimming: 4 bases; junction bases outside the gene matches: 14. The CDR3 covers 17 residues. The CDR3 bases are TGTGCCACCAGTTTCGACCTGAGCGGGGGGGCGGGTTACGAGCAGTACTTC. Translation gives CATSFDLSGGAGYEQYF.

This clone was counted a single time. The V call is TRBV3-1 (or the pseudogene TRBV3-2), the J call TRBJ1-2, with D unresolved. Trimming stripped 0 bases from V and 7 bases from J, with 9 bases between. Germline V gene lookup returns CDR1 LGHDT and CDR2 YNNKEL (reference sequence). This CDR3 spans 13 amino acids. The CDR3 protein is CASSQDRLGGYTF. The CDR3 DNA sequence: TGTGCCAGCAGCCAAGACAGACTTGGTGGCTACACCTTC.

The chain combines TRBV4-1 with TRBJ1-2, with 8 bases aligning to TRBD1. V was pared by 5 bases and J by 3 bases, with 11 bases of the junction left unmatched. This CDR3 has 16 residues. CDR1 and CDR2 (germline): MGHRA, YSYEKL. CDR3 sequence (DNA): TGCGCCAGCAGCTACGGACAGGGAGGGGTCTACTATGGCTACACCTTC. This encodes CASSYGQGGVYYGYTF.

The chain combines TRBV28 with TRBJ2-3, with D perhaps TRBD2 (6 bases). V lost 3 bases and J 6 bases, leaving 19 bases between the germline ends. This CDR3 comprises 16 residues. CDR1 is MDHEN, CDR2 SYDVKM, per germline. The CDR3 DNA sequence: TGTGCCAGCAGTTTGAGAGGGCGGGGCACTGCGGATACGCAGTATTTT. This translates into CASSLRGRGTADTQYF.

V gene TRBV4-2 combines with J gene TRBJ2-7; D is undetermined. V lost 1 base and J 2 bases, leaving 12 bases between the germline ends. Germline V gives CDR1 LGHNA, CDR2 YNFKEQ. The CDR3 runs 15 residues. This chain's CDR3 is CASSQVGLSAYEQYF. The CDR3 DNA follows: TGTGCCAGCAGCCAAGTCGGGCTATCCGCCTACGAGCAGTACTTC.

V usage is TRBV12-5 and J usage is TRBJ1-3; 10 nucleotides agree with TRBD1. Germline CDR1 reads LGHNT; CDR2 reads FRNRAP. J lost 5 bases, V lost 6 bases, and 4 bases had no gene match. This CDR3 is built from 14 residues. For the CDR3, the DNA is TGTGCTAGTGGCAGGACAGGGGGGAGAAACACCATATATTTT. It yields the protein CASGRTGGRNTIYF.

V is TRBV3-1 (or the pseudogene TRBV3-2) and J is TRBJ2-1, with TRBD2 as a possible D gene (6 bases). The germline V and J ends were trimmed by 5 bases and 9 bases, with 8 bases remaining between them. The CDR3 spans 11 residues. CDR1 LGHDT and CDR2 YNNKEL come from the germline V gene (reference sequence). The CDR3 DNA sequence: TGTGCCAGCAGCACCGGGGGTGAGCAGTTCTTC. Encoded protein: CASSTGGEQFF.

CDR3: CASSKRDSPLHF. DNA of the CDR3: TGTGCCAGTAGTAAACGGGATTCACCCCTCCACTTT. The chain joins TRBV19 to TRBJ1-6; D gene uncertain. The CDR3 runs 12 residues. V shed 4 bases and J shed 8 bases, with 6 bases lying between them. CDR1 is LNHDA and CDR2 is SQIVND in the germline V gene (reference sequence).

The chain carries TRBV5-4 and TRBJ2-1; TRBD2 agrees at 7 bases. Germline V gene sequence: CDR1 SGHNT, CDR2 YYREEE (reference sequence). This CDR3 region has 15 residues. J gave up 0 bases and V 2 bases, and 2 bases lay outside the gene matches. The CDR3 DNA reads TGTGCCAGCAGCTTTGCGGGAGTCTCCTACAATGAGCAGTTCTTC. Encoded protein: CASSFAGVSYNEQFF.

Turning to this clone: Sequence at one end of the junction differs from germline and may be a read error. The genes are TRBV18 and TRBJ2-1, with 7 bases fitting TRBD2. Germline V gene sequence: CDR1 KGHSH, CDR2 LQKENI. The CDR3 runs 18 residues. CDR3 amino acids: CASSQDTILTSSSNEQFF. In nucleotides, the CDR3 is TGTGCCAGCTCCCAAGATACTATCCTGACTAGCTCCTCCAATGAGCAGTTCTTC. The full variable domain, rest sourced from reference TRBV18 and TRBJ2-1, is NAGVMQNPRHLVRRRGQEARLRCSPMKGHSHVYWYRQLPEEGLKFMVYLQKENIIDESGMPKERFSAEFPKEGPSILRIQQVVRGDSAAYFCASSQDTILTSSSNEQFFGPGTRLTVL.

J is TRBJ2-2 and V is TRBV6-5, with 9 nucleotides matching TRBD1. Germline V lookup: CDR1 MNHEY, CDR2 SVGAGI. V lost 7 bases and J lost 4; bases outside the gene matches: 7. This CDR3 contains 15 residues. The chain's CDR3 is CASKRTGVRTGELFF. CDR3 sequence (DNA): TGTGCCAGCAAACGGACAGGGGTTCGCACCGGGGAGCTGTTTTTT.

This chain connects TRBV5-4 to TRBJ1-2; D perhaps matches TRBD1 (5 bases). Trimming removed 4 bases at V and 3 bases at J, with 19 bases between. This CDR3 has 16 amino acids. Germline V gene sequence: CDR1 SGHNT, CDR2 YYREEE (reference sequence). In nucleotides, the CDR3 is TGTGCCAGCAGCCCGGCCTCAGGGTTCCAAGACTATGGCTACACCTTC. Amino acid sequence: CASSPASGFQDYGYTF.

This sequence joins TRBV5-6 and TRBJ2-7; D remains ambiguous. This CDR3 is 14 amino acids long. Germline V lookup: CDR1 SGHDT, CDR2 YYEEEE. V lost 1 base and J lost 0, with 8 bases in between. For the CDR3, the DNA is TGTGCCAGCAGCTTGCGTAGGCACTCCTACGAGCAGTACTTC. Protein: CASSLRRHSYEQYF. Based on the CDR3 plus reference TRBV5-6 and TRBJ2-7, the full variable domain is DAGVTQSPTHLIKTRGQQVTLRCSPKSGHDTVSWYQQALGQGPQFIFQYYEEEERQRGNFPDRFSGHQFPNYSSELNVNALLLGDSALYLCASSLRRHSYEQYFGPGTRLTVT.

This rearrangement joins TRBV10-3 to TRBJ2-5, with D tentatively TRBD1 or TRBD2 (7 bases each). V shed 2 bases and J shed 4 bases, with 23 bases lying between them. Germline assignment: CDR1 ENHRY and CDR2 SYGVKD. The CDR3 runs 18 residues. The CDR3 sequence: CAISEPGGQRSFGETQYF. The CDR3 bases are TGTGCCATCAGTGAGCCGGGGGGACAGCGGAGTTTTGGAGAGACCCAGTACTTC.

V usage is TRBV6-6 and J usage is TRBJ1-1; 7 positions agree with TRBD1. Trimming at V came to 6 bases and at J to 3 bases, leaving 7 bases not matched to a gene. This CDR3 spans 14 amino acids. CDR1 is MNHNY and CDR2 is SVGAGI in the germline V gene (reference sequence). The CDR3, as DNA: TGTGCCAGCAGGTACAGGGGATCGGACACTGAAGCTTTCTTT. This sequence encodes CASRYRGSDTEAFF.

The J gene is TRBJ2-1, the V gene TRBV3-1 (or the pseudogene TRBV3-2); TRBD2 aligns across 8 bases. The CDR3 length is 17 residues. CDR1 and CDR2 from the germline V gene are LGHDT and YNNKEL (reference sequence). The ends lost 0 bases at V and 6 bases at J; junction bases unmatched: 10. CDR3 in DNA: TGTGCCAGCAGCCAAGATCTTAATAGCGGGGCGCGCAATGAGCAGTTCTTC. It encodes CASSQDLNSGARNEQFF.

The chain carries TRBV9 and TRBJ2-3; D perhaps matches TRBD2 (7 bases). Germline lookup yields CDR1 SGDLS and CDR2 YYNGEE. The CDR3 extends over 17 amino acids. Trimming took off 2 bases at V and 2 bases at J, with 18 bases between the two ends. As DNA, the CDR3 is TGTGCCAGCAGCGTCGACAACGGGGGGCGGGTCACAGATACGCAGTATTTT. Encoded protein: CASSVDNGGRVTDTQYF.

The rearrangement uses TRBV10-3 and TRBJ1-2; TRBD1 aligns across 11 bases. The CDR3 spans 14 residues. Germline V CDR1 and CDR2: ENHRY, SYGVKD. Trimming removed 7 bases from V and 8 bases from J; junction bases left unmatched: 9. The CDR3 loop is CAIMESGDRGGYTF. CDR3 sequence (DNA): TGTGCCATCATGGAATCCGGGGACAGGGGGGGCTACACCTTC.

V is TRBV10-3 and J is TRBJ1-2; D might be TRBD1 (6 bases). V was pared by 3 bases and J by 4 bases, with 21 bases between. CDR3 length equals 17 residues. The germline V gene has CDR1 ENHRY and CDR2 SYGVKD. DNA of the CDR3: TGTGCCATCAGTGAAAGGGCCCGAGGGGGAAAGAGCTATGGCTACACCTTC. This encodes CAISERARGGKSYGYTF.

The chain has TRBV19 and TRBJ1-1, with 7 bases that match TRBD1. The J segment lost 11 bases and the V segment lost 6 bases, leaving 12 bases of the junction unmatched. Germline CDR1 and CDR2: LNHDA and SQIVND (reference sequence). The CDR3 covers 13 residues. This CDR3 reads CASSQTGVVGAFF. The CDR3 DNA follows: TGTGCCAGTAGCCAAACAGGGGTGGTAGGGGCTTTCTTT.

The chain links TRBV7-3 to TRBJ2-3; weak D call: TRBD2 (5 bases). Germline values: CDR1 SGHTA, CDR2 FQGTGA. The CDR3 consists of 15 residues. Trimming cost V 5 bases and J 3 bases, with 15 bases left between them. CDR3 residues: CASSQLPAGTDTQYF. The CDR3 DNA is TGTGCCAGCAGCCAACTCCCGGCGGGTACAGATACGCAGTATTTT.

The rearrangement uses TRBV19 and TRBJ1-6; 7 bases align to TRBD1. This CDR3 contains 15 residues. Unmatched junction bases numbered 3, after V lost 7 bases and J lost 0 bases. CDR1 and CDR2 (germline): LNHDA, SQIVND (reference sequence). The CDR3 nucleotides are TGTGCCAGTACCGCAGGGGGCTCCTATAATTCACCCCTCCACTTT. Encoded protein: CASTAGGSYNSPLHF.

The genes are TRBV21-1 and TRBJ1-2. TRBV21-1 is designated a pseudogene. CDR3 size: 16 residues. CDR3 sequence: CASSNWGGVLDYGYTF. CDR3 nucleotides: TGTGCCAGCAGCAATTGGGGCGGGGTACTAGACTATGGCTACACCTTC.